Listed below are T cell receptor beta chains from one sample, sequenced in a study of siplizumab effects on memory and regulatory T cells. The assay was immunoSEQ multiplex PCR, and TCRdb's table has in-frame clones only and misses some. Of 100,000 or so clones detected, approximately 90% appear once; the ten largest clones hold 1% to 1.3%. Sequenced sample: CD4+ T cells sorted from blood. Receptors were obtained from a human donor in good health. The CDR3 runs from the conserved cysteine through the conserved F or W. The order of the fields is CDR3 protein, CDR3 DNA, V gene, J gene, D gene. The D gene is left open where the match is weak.

cdr3_aa: CASMSREQFF
cdr3_nt: TGTGCCAGCATGAGCAGGGAGCAGTTCTTC
v_call: TRBV2
j_call: TRBJ2-1
d_call: NA

cdr3_aa: CASRPGTRTWGEQYF
cdr3_nt: TGTGCCAGCAGACCCGGGACTAGGACTTGGGGGGAGCAGTACTTC
v_call: TRBV6-5
j_call: TRBJ2-7
d_call: TRBD2

cdr3_aa: CSVGEGERYTF
cdr3_nt: TGCAGCGTTGGAGAGGGGGAACGCTACACCTTC
v_call: TRBV29-1
j_call: TRBJ1-2
d_call: NA

cdr3_aa: CASRNPGAYEQYF
cdr3_nt: TGCGCCAGCCGGAACCCTGGGGCCTACGAGCAGTACTTC
v_call: TRBV5-1
j_call: TRBJ2-7
d_call: NA

cdr3_aa: CASSLGDGFYGYTF
cdr3_nt: TGCGCCAGCAGCTTGGGGGACGGATTCTATGGCTACACCTTC
v_call: TRBV5-1
j_call: TRBJ1-2
d_call: NA

cdr3_aa: CASSMRPGNTIYF
cdr3_nt: TGTGCCAGTAGTATGAGGCCTGGAAACACCATATATTTT
v_call: TRBV19
j_call: TRBJ1-3
d_call: NA

cdr3_aa: CASSLDRDQPQHF
cdr3_nt: TGTGCCAGCAGCTTAGACAGGGATCAGCCCCAGCATTTT
v_call: TRBV11-2
j_call: TRBJ1-5
d_call: NA

cdr3_aa: CASSSPSGGSNGYTF
cdr3_nt: TGTGCCAGCAGTTCCCCAAGTGGGGGGAGCAATGGCTACACCTTC
v_call: TRBV28
j_call: TRBJ1-2
d_call: NA

cdr3_aa: CASSGRVNTEAFF
cdr3_nt: TGTGCCAGCAGTGGAAGAGTGAACACTGAAGCTTTCTTT
v_call: TRBV6-1
j_call: TRBJ1-1
d_call: NA

cdr3_aa: CASSSEISPLHF
cdr3_nt: TGTGCCAGCAGCTCGGAGATTTCACCCCTCCACTTT
v_call: TRBV11-2
j_call: TRBJ1-6
d_call: NA